This T cell receptor beta chain was captured by sequencing in a study of kidney transplant recipient with SARS-CoV-2 infection (dated by TCRdb to about 2021). Sequenced on an Illumina MiSeq. Profiling of the peripheral T cell repertoire targeted human TCRbeta genes. Turning to the authors' computational methods: Beta-binomial modelling was applied to test for differential clonotype abundance so that variability over time was accounted for. Expanded clonotypes were screened against the ImmuneCODE reference database of SARS-CoV-2-associated TCRs and mapped to viral genome regions. Additional repertoire analyses examined TRBV gene usage, CDR3 length, CDR3 amino acid overlap between time points, distributions of clonotype abundance, and Jaccard similarity. TCRdb took the public reads, trimmed them with fastp at Q25, ran MiXCR for clone calling and kept in-frame beta chains. Each entry merges the rows of one CDR3 protein and shows their most common DNA and genes. TCRdb's processing, not the authors', yielded these V and J calls. Across this sample there are 200,000 to 250,000 distinct CDR3 sequences, with 29% seen only once. The ten top clones hold under 7.5% of the sample.

This sample's time point label indicates: pre-pandemic baseline sample and day 111 after first positive SARS-CoV-2 test. This clonotype has at least ten counts. This clone's antigen is unknown. No much larger clonotype is one base removed from it; base qualities were not supplied. This specimen consisted of a blood sample, obtained at baseline and on day 111 from a kidney transplant recipient. The sequence came from a male patient aged 30 to 40 who had COVID-19 and was a kidney transplant recipient. After a transplant, certain T cells may trace back to the graft donor.

The DNA sequence follows: TGTGCCAGCAGCTCGAGAACAGGGGCCCTCATGAACACTGAAGCTTTCTTT. The translation is CASSSRTGALMNTEAFF. Recombination connected TRBV7-2 to TRBJ1-1, and 7 junction bases match TRBD1. CDR1 SGHTA and CDR2 FQGNSA were looked up in the germline V gene. Reading from cysteine to phenylalanine, the CDR3 counts 17 amino acids. Just the 51-base CDR3 DNA is kept, in frame starting at base 1. The germline V end is reduced by 4 bases and the J end by 0 bases; junction bases left unmatched: 11.